Following are 10 T cell receptor beta chains from one sample sequenced in a study of identifying expanded T cells in peripheral blood (dated by TCRdb to about 2019). Library generation was performed with the immunoSEQ multiplex PCR assay. As stored in TCRdb, this immuneACCESS dataset retains in-frame rearrangements with V and J assigned. A fraction of the clones does not appear; measured against another copy, unresolved V genes explain less than half of the discrepancy, and the remainder lacks a known reason. The table for this sample lists approximately 57,000 clones; approximately 89% of them were counted only once. The ten largest clones add up to 3.6% of the sample. Sequencing used blood. All receptors derive from a person aged 18 to 75 in good health.

The chain joins TRBV5-4 to TRBJ2-5; 7 positions match TRBD1. The CDR3 is made up of 13 amino acids. J was trimmed by 2 bases and V by 6 bases; bases with no gene match: 4. CDR1 SGHNT and CDR2 YYREEE come from the germline V gene (reference sequence). The CDR3 DNA sequence: TGTGCCAGCACCCTGGACAGGCAAGAGACCCAGTACTTC. It specifies CASTLDRQETQYF.

This sequence joins TRBV6-5 and TRBJ1-2; the match to TRBD1 covers 7 bases. V was clipped by 6 bases and J by 4 bases; unmatched bases: 11. The CDR3 length is 15 residues. Germline V lookup: CDR1 MNHEY, CDR2 SVGAGI. This CDR3 is CASRPGGGQSYGYTF. DNA for the CDR3: TGTGCCAGCAGGCCTGGGGGGGGACAGAGCTATGGCTACACCTTC.

The chain employs TRBV19 and TRBJ1-6; tentatively, D is TRBD1 (6 bases). This CDR3 is built from 15 residues. With 4 bases removed from V and 10 bases from J, the gap between germline ends came to 17 bases. Germline lookup yields CDR1 LNHDA and CDR2 SQIVND (reference sequence). The CDR3 loop reads CASSTQRQDFSPLHF. DNA of the CDR3: TGTGCCAGTAGTACCCAACGACAGGATTTCTCACCCCTCCACTTT.

The J gene is TRBJ1-5, the V gene TRBV2; D is unclear. In germline, CDR1 is SNHLY, CDR2 FYNNEI. The CDR3 sequence is 13 residues long. V was trimmed by 2 bases and J by 4 bases, leaving 6 bases between them. The CDR3 DNA reads TGTGCCAGCAGTGAAATGGTGAATCAGCCCCAGCATTTT. Protein product: CASSEMVNQPQHF.

V is TRBV2 and J is TRBJ2-7; 14 bases are a match to TRBD2. Germline CDR1 reads SNHLY; CDR2 reads FYNNEI. The CDR3 has 16 residues. V dropped 8 bases and J dropped 5; count of bases not matched to a gene: 11. In DNA, the CDR3 is TGTGCCAGCGACGCGAGACTAGCGGGAGGGGGCGACGAGCAGTACTTC. Translating it yields CASDARLAGGGDEQYF. Full variable domain (missing parts from reference TRBV2 and TRBJ2-7): EPEVTQTPSHQVTQMGQEVILRCVPISNHLYFYWYRQILGQKVEFLVSFYNNEISEKSEIFDDQFSVERPDGSNFTLKIRSTKLEDSAMYFCASDARLAGGGDEQYFGPGTRLTVT.

The V call is TRBV10-1, the J call TRBJ2-3, with 7 bases matching TRBD2. This CDR3 spans 15 amino acids. V shed 1 base and J 4 bases; nucleotides not matched to a gene: 5. The germline V gene has CDR1 WNHNN and CDR2 SYGVQD (reference sequence). CDR3 amino acids: CASSELRGSADTQYF. CDR3 in DNA: TGCGCCAGCAGTGAGTTGCGGGGGAGCGCAGATACGCAGTATTTT.

The chain employs TRBV30 and TRBJ2-3; no firm D call. This CDR3 contains 12 residues. Germline V gene data show CDR1 as GTSNPN and CDR2 as SVGIG (reference sequence). Between the trimmed V and J ends, which lost 0 bases and 4 bases, there was a span of 5 bases. CDR3 protein: CAWSVDPDTQYF. Written as DNA, the CDR3 is TGTGCCTGGAGTGTAGACCCAGATACGCAGTATTTT.

This clone was counted once. The chain links TRBV28 to TRBJ1-2, with D maybe TRBD1 (6 bases). This CDR3 spans 12 amino acids. The V end was cut by 4 bases, the J end by 8 bases, with 11 bases between. The germline gives CDR1 MDHEN, CDR2 SYDVKM. In DNA form, the CDR3 reads TGTGCCAGCAGTTCCGGGGGCCCGGGCTACACCTTC. Its translation: CASSSGGPGYTF.

V usage is TRBV28 and J usage is TRBJ1-2; 9 positions agree with TRBD1. The CDR3 contains 15 residues. Germline V CDR1 and CDR2: MDHEN, SYDVKM. Losses at the gene ends were 4 bases for V and 4 bases for J; bases not matched to a gene: 7. The CDR3 is CASSSPGTGTYGYTF. The CDR3 DNA reads TGTGCCAGCAGTTCCCCCGGGACAGGGACCTATGGCTACACCTTC.

The V and J genes are TRBV9 and TRBJ2-7, with 8 bases that match TRBD1. The CDR3 runs 15 residues. Trimming cost V 1 base and J 2 bases; bases outside gene matches: 5. CDR1 SGDLS and CDR2 YYNGEE come from the germline V gene. The DNA for the CDR3 is TGTGCCAGCAGCGTATACGGGACAGGTCCCTACGAGCAGTACTTC. As protein: CASSVYGTGPYEQYF.